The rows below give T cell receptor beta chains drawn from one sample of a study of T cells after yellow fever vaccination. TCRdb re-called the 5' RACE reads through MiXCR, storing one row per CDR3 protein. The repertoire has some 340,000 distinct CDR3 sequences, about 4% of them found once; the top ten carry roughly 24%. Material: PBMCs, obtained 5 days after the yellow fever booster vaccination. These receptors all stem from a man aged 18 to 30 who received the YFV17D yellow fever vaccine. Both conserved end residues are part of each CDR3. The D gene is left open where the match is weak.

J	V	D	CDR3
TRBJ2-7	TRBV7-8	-	CASSLEMAGDYEQYF
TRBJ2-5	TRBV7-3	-	CASSAGLGGRETQYF
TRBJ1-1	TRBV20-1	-	CSARDRRDTEAFF
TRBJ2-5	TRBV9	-	CASSPSSKAGETQYF
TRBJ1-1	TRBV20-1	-	CSARDLTEAFF
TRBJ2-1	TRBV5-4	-	CASSLAYNEQFF
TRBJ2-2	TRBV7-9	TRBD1	CASSLGGQYTGELFF
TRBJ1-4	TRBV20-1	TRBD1	CSARRDRRLEKLFF
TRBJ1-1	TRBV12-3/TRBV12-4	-	CASRFDSQAFF
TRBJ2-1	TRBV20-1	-	CSARGGPSENEQFF
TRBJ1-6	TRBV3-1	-	CASSPTMGNSPLHF
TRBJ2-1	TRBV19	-	CASSIMGSNEQFF
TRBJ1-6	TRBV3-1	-	CASSHSGPSRSPLHF
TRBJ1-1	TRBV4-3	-	CASSQAGVVEGTEAFF
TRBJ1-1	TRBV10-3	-	CAISLGLGKKDTEAFF
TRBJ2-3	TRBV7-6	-	CASSFGGGGGADTQYF
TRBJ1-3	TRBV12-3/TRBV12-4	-	CASGPNGGNTIYF
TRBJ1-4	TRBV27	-	CASSWAATNEKLFF
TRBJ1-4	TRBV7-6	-	CASSLQAATNEKLFF
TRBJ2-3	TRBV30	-	CAWSDPETAVGDTQYF
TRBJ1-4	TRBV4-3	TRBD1	CASSQAGTGWEKLFF
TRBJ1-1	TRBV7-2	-	CASSSSGANTEAFF
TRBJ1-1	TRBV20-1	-	CSAWGEQGNTEAFF
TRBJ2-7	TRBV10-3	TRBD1	CAISYRGFNEQYF
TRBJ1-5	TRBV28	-	CASTTQGGHQPQHF
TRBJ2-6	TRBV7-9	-	CASPWGASGANVLTF
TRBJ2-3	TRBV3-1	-	CASGPGHTDTQYF
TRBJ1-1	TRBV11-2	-	CASSLDRFEERRMNTEAFF
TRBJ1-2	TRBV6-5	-	CASTLTFGANYGYTF
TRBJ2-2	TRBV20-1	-	CSASTGPGELFF
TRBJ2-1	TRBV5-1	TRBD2	CASSYTTSGADEQFF
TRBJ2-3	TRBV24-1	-	CATSEGPSSGATDTQYF
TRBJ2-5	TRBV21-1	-	CASSKEWSKAGVQETQYF
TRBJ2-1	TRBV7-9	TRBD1	CASSPDPGQARGEQFF
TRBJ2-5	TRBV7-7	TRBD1	CASSPGGRVVRETQYF
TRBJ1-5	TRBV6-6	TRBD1	CASSYPGGSNQPQHF
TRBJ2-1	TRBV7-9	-	CATGPYPGHASHNEQFF
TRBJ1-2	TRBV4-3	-	CASSQASGQTNYGYTF
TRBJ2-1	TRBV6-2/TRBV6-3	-	CASQGGTEVLNEQFF
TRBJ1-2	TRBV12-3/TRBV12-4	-	CASSLLQGYGYTF
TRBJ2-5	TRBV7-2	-	CASSLGAGEAETQYF
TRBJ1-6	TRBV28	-	CASRLGGGSSYNSPLHF
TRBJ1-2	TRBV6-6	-	CASSWEFGNRLSNYGYTF
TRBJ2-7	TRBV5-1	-	CASSLAPGISYEQYF
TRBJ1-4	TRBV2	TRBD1	CASSATGTGGEKLFF
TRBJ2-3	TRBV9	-	CASSVVPDTQYF
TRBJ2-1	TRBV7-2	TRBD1	CASSLGQGRAQFF
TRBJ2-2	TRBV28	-	CASRRGFGELFF
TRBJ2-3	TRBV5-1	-	CASSLVPGADTQYF
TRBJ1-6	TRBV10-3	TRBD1	CAISEKGQGPNSPLHF
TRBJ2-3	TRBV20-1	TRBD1	CSAPGQGASDTQYF
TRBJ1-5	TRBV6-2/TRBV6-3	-	CASSSGHSNQPQHF
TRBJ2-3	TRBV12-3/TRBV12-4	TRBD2	CASSLPGGNTQYF
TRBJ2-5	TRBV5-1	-	CASSLWGGQETQYF
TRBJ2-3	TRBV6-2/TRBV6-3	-	CASTYGAAMSSTQYF
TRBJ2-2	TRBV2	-	CASSVLGSTADGAGELFF
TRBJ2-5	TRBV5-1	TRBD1	CASSRTGVETQYF
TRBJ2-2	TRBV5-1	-	CASRMVFFNRVFANTGELFF
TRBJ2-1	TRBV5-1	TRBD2	CASSTSGGVYNEQFF